This TCR beta chain stems from a study of shared clonotypes between healthy human individuals. Study in general: Plates per donor: three CD4 naive, three CD4 memory, two CD8 naive, one CD8 memory. Study-level results: An expected dependence of interdonor clonotype sharing on sequencing depth was noted. The study's rarefaction showed incomplete sorted-subset sequencing despite large depth. When compared with the clonotypes that were shared by all four sorted-subset donors, the non-shared clonotypes turned out to have lower generation probabilities.

CD45RO negativity and positive selection for CCR7 defined naive CD8 cells, a population that excluded terminally differentiated effector memory CD45RA+ cells. Trimming removed 6 bases from V and 4 bases from J; junction bases left unmatched: 11. CDR3 length equals 16 residues. Germline assignment: CDR1 SEHNR and CDR2 FQNEAQ (reference sequence). This table comes from immunoSEQ multiplex PCR, and its TCRdb copy is limited to in-frame clones, with some not included. Here the sample spans around 2.1 million clones, more than 85% being singletons. In regard to this clone: Its matching antigen is unknown. The sample carries other DNA sequences with the same CDR3.

V and J are TRBV7-9 and TRBJ2-2; 7 nucleotides line up with TRBD2. The specimen sequenced was naive CD8+ T cells from PBMCs. This TCR came from a man younger than 35 in good health. Some clones in this sample may be carry-over from other donors' samples. This CDR3 is CASSQSRGRGTGELFF. The DNA for the CDR3 is TGTGCCAGCAGTCAGTCCCGCGGGAGAGGCACCGGGGAGCTGTTTTTT.